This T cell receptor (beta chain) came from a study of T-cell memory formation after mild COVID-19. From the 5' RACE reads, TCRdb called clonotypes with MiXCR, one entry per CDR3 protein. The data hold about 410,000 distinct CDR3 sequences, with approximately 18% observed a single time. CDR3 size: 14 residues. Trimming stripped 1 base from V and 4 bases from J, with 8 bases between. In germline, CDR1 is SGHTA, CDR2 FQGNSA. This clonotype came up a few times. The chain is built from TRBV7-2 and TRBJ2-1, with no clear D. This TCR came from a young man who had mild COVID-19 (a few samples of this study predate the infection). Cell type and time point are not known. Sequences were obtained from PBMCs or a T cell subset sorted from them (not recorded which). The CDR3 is CASSLELTYNEQFF. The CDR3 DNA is TGTGCCAGCAGCTTAGAGCTCACTTACAATGAGCAGTTCTTC.